This entry lists 20 T cell receptor beta chains sequenced from one sample in a study of identical twins. In TCRdb, the 5' RACE reads were re-called with MiXCR into one record per CDR3 protein. The sample has 1.5 million to 2 million distinct CDR3 sequences, about 31% seen once. The specimen was cord blood. The receptors derive from a newborn girl in good health.

The chain has TRBV30 and TRBJ2-1; D gene ambiguous. The end of the DNA aligns better with TRBJ2-7, so the J call may be wrong. The CDR3 contains 14 residues. CDR1 is GTSNPN, CDR2 SVGIG, per germline (reference sequence). CDR3 DNA: TGTGCCTGGAGCCCCCCCTTGGTGCCCTACGAGCAGTACTTC. Translation gives CAWSPPLVPYEQYF.

This clonotype was picked up a small number of times. This rearrangement joins TRBV2 to TRBJ1-5, with D unresolved. Germline lookup yields CDR1 SNHLY and CDR2 FYNNEI. With 4 bases removed from V and 4 bases from J, the gap between germline ends came to 11 bases. The CDR3 is 14 residues long. CDR3 region: CASSARSENQPQHF. CDR3 bases: TGTGCCAGCAGTGCCAGGTCGGAAAATCAGCCCCAGCATTTT.

CDR3 loop: CASSLVRGETDTQYF. CDR3 sequence (DNA): TGCGCCAGCAGCTTGGTTAGGGGGGAAACAGATACGCAGTATTTT. This sequence joins TRBV5-1 and TRBJ2-3, with D perhaps matching TRBD1 or TRBD2 (6 bases each). CDR1 is SGHRS, CDR2 YFSETQ, per germline. The CDR3 totals 15 residues. V lost 0 bases, J lost 3 bases, and 11 bases lay in between.

Details on this clonotype: One end of the junction is discordant with germline, which a read error may explain. The CDR3 reads CSVRDLGQETQYF. CDR3 bases: TGCAGTGTTAGAGATTTAGGGCAAGAGACCCAGTACTTC. This rearrangement joins TRBV20-1 to TRBJ2-5; no clear D. The CDR3 sequence is 13 residues long. Germline CDR1 and CDR2: DFQATT and SNEGSKA (reference sequence).

This chain uses TRBV5-4 with TRBJ2-5, with a tentative D call TRBD1 (6 bases). The CDR3 is made up of 18 amino acids. Germline CDR1 is SGHNT and CDR2 is YYREEE (reference sequence). The ends were cut back, 1 base at V and 11 bases at J, with 30 bases in the middle. The CDR3 sequence: CASSLSPQGLVSHNEQYF. CDR3 DNA sequence: TGTGCCAGCAGCTTGTCGCCACAGGGTCTAGTCTCCCACAATGAGCAGTACTTC.

This clonotype has more than one count but fewer than ten. V usage is TRBV3-1 and J usage is TRBJ1-5; possibly TRBD1 for D (6 bases). There are 15 residues in the CDR3. The germline V gene encodes CDR1 LGHDT and CDR2 YNNKEL (reference sequence). Trimming removed 3 bases from V and 1 base from J, with 10 bases in between. CDR3: CASSQRGASNQPQHF. CDR3 nucleotide sequence: TGTGCCAGCAGCCAGAGGGGGGCAAGCAATCAGCCCCAGCATTTT.

Points on this clonotype: This sequence may be a read error, since a much larger clone differs from it by one base. The chain is built from TRBV9 and TRBJ2-7; a possible D gene is TRBD1 (5 bases). Germline CDR1 and CDR2: SGDLS and YYNGEE. The CDR3 has 13 residues. The ends were cut back, 0 bases at V and 10 bases at J, with 14 bases in the middle. CDR3 in amino acids: CASSVGSFGAQYF. In DNA form, the CDR3 reads TGTGCCAGCAGCGTAGGCAGTTTTGGGGCCCAGTACTTC.

The chain is built from TRBV7-2 and TRBJ2-3; TRBD1 matches 10 bases. Germline CDR1 is SGHTA and CDR2 is FQGNSA. The V and J ends lost 6 bases and 6 bases, in that order; junction bases with no gene match: 6. The CDR3 length is 14 residues. CDR3 loop: CASRRTGGSDTQYF. The CDR3 DNA reads as TGTGCCAGCAGAAGGACAGGGGGTAGTGATACGCAGTATTTT.

This chain links TRBV14 with TRBJ1-2; no clear D. Germline CDR1 reads SGHDN; CDR2 reads FVKESK. The V end lost 0 bases, the J end lost 2 bases, and 10 bases lay between the germline ends. CDR3 length equals 15 residues. The CDR3 coding sequence is TGTGCCAGCAGCCAAGATATCGGGTTAAACTATGGCTACACCTTC. It translates to CASSQDIGLNYGYTF.

The chain uses TRBV2 and TRBJ1-1, with 9 bases identical to TRBD1. V lost 5 bases, J lost 4 bases, and 8 bases stayed unmatched. The CDR3 contains 15 residues. Germline V CDR1 and CDR2: SNHLY, FYNNEI. This CDR3 reads CASSRDRAGRTEAFF. The CDR3 DNA sequence: TGTGCCAGCAGTCGGGACAGGGCGGGTCGCACTGAAGCTTTCTTT. Drawing the rest from reference TRBV2 and TRBJ1-1, the complete variable domain is EPEVTQTPSHQVTQMGQEVILRCVPISNHLYFYWYRQILGQKVEFLVSFYNNEISEKSEIFDDQFSVERPDGSNFTLKIRSTKLEDSAMYFCASSRDRAGRTEAFFGQGTRLTVV.

To note about this clonotype: A much larger clone sits a single nucleotide away, making a read error possible. The CDR3 loop reads CSVARSTGYEQFF. CDR3 coding DNA: TGCAGCGTTGCGAGATCGACAGGCTACGAGCAGTTCTTC. The chain joins TRBV29-1 to TRBJ2-1; possible D gene TRBD1, 6 bases. This CDR3 has 13 residues. CDR1 SQVTM and CDR2 ANQGSEA come from the germline V gene. V lost 4 bases to trimming and J lost 10 bases, with 17 bases between them.

The table lists this clonotype with a few counts. The CDR3 reads CASSLKALNQPQHF. CDR3 sequence (DNA): TGTGCCAGCAGTTTAAAGGCTCTCAATCAGCCCCAGCATTTT. The gene calls are TRBV12-3 or TRBV12-4 and TRBJ1-5; D not certain. Trimming removed 2 bases from V and 3 bases from J, with 8 bases in between. The CDR3 has 14 residues.

The chain is built from TRBV6-5 and TRBJ2-2, with D maybe TRBD1 (5 bases). CDR1 MNHEY and CDR2 SVGAGI come from the germline V gene. This CDR3 is 14 amino acids long. V was clipped by 6 bases and J by 4 bases, with 12 bases between them. CDR3 sequence: CASRTDRSTGELFF. CDR3 nucleotide sequence: TGTGCCAGCAGAACAGACAGATCCACCGGGGAGCTGTTTTTT.

The V gene is TRBV6-5, the J gene TRBJ1-1; D uncertain. This CDR3 spans 14 amino acids. V was trimmed by 9 bases and J by 6 bases, leaving 20 bases between them. The germline V gene has CDR1 MNHEY and CDR2 SVGAGI. The CDR3: CASYGFGMGSEAFF. CDR3 DNA sequence: TGTGCCAGTTATGGGTTTGGCATGGGGTCTGAAGCTTTCTTT.

This clonotype occurred a few times. The gene calls are TRBV29-1 and TRBJ2-6, with TRBD1 matching 12 bases. The junction had 3 bases not matched to a gene; V was cut back by 4 bases and J by 8 bases. Germline CDR1 SQVTM, CDR2 ANQGSEA. The CDR3 has 14 amino acids. CDR3 in amino acids: CSVAGQGATNVLTF. The CDR3 nucleotides read TGCAGCGTTGCGGGACAGGGGGCGACCAACGTCCTGACTTTC.

The chain carries TRBV29-1 and TRBJ1-5; D possibly corresponds to TRBD1 (5 bases). V was clipped by 6 bases and J by 3 bases, with 12 bases between them. Looked up from germline, CDR1 is SQVTM and CDR2 is ANQGSEA. CDR3 size: 13 residues. CDR3 region: CSVAGTVNQPQHF. CDR3 bases: TGCAGCGTCGCCGGGACCGTCAATCAGCCCCAGCATTTT.

This chain joins TRBV28 and TRBJ2-1, with TRBD2 matching over 12 bases. Germline CDR1 reads MDHEN; CDR2 reads SYDVKM. CDR3 length: 19 residues. Trimming removed 1 base from V and 2 bases from J; junction bases left unmatched: 9. CDR3 residues: CASSLFSLAGGLPYNEQFF. The CDR3 bases are TGTGCCAGCAGTTTATTTTCACTAGCGGGAGGCCTTCCCTACAATGAGCAGTTCTTC.

The rearrangement links TRBV3-1 to TRBJ1-6; no reliable D call. The CDR3 is 16 amino acids. With 1 base removed from V and 7 bases from J, the gap between germline ends came to 14 bases. CDR1 is LGHDT and CDR2 is YNNKEL in the germline V gene (reference sequence). CDR3 nucleotide sequence: TGTGCCAGCAGCCAAGCTCCGGCCAGGACCAATTCACCCCTCCACTTT. Translating it yields CASSQAPARTNSPLHF.

The V gene is TRBV3-1, the J gene TRBJ1-1; D gene ambiguous. This CDR3 has 15 residues. Trimming cost V 4 bases and J 6 bases, with 18 bases left between them. Germline V gives CDR1 LGHDT, CDR2 YNNKEL (reference sequence). DNA of the CDR3: TGTGCCAGCAGCCCACGGACTTCCTCTCGCGCTGAAGCTTTCTTT. Its protein is CASSPRTSSRAEAFF.

This clonotype showed up many times. The J gene is TRBJ2-3, the V gene TRBV7-2, with D uncertain. V lost 2 bases, J lost 2 bases, and 8 bases lay in between. The CDR3 totals 14 residues. The germline CDR1 and CDR2 sequences are SGHTA and FQGNSA. CDR3 bases: TGTGCCAGCAGCTTAATACGGGCCACAGATACGCAGTATTTT. Protein sequence: CASSLIRATDTQYF.